The clone carrying this T cell receptor (beta chain) was seen just once. Its antigen is unknown. Both peripheral blood and punch biopsies of lesional scalp skin were obtained from patients who had alopecia areata. Sorting from PBMCs produced CD4+ and CD8+ T cells. The sample is drawn from a study of CD8+ T cells in alopecia areata. Study-wide points: Mice gave a clearer picture of TCR sharing than patients did, possibly for HLA-related reasons.

The CDR3 length is 14 residues. V lost 0 bases and J lost 4, with 10 bases in between. Germline lookup yields CDR1 SGHDT and CDR2 YYEEEE. RNA was isolated and reverse transcribed to cDNA, the sequencing template. Using immunoSEQ multiplex PCR, the repertoire was profiled, and TCRdb retains in-frame clones only, with some absent. This sample has some 170,000 clones, with 67% found just once. The TCR sequence derives from a human donor with alopecia areata. Material: CD8+ T cells sorted from blood, obtained at week 0. The chain uses TRBV5-6 and TRBJ1-2; a weak D match, TRBD1 (6 bases). CDR3 amino acids: CASSLGTGPYGYTF. The CDR3 DNA reads as TGTGCCAGCAGCTTGGGTACAGGGCCCTATGGCTACACCTTC.